These 21 T cell receptor beta chains were sequenced from one sample in a study of read filtering for tumor transcriptome and immune sequencing. Molecular barcoded adaptors covering alpha/delta and beta/gamma chains were used on about 390 ng RNA. TCRdb passed the reads through MiXCR, listing each CDR3 protein once. Seen here are about 130,000 distinct CDR3 sequences, 10% to 15% observed once, and the top ten hold roughly 9.6%. Sequencing was done on a sample of a population of CD138-negative cells sorted from bone marrow. The receptors shown here come from a donor aged 40 or older with multiple myeloma.

This clonotype was seen at least ten times. The rearrangement joins TRBV7-2 to TRBJ1-2; no reliable D call. Germline V gene sequence: CDR1 SGHTA, CDR2 FQGNSA. CDR3 size: 14 residues. Trimming removed 1 base at V and 0 bases at J, with 6 bases between. The CDR3 loop is CASSLGGTNYGYTF. Here the CDR3 DNA reads TGTGCCAGCAGCTTAGGAGGGACTAACTATGGCTACACCTTC.

The CDR3 DNA follows: TGTGCCTGGAGCCCAGACAGCGGGGAGCTGTTTTTT. Amino acid sequence: CAWSPDSGELFF. This sequence joins TRBV30 and TRBJ2-2, with D perhaps matching TRBD1 (5 bases). CDR3 length: 12 amino acids. CDR1 GTSNPN and CDR2 SVGIG come from the germline V gene (reference sequence). V lost 3 bases, J lost 7 bases, and 9 bases lay in between.

Comment on this clonotype: Possible read error: a much larger clone is one base away. This CDR3 is missing its conserved last phenylalanine or tryptophan, likely due to a read error. V usage is TRBV7-2 and J usage is TRBJ2-1; D unclear. The V gene's germline CDR1 is SGHTA and CDR2 FQGNSA. This CDR3 region has 13 residues. V was clipped by 4 bases and J by 10 bases, with 14 bases between them. The CDR3 spells CASSSSRVGEQFS. The CDR3, as DNA: TGTGCCAGCAGCTCCTCTAGAGTAGGCGAGCAGTTCTCC.

The V gene is TRBV10-2, the J gene TRBJ2-2, with TRBD2 matching 10 bases. V lost 6 bases, J lost 0 bases, and 4 bases stayed unmatched. CDR1 is WSHSY and CDR2 is SAAADI in the germline V gene. CDR3 length: 16 residues. CDR3 nucleotides: TGCGCCAGCAGGGTAGCGGGAGGAGCGAACACCGGGGAGCTGTTTTTT. It specifies CASRVAGGANTGELFF.

This clonotype has at least ten counts. The chain employs TRBV15 and TRBJ1-1, with 7 positions matching TRBD1. CDR1 LNHNV and CDR2 YYDKDF come from the germline V gene (reference sequence). This CDR3 is built from 13 residues. The V gene end was trimmed by 1 base and the J gene end by 4 bases; junction bases not matched to a gene: 0. This CDR3 reads CATSRGTGTEAFF. CDR3 sequence (DNA): TGTGCCACCAGCAGAGGGACAGGCACTGAAGCTTTCTTT.

This clonotype has ten or more counts. The chain uses TRBV20-1 and TRBJ1-2; D is perhaps TRBD1 (5 bases). Germline V gene data show CDR1 as DFQATT and CDR2 as SNEGSKA (reference sequence). Between the trimmed V and J ends, which lost 3 bases and 1 base, there was a span of 9 bases. CDR3 length equals 13 residues. The CDR3 sequence is CSASSGLNYGYTF. CDR3 in DNA: TGCAGTGCTAGTTCGGGGCTTAACTATGGCTACACCTTC.

In its sample, this clonotype was seen many times. The rearrangement links TRBV11-2 to TRBJ2-1, with 10 positions matching TRBD2. CDR3 length: 15 amino acids. CDR1 is SGHAT and CDR2 is FQNNGV in the germline V gene. The junction had 3 bases not matched to a gene; V was cut back by 1 base and J by 6 bases. The chain's CDR3 is CASSLGGLAVNEQFF. The CDR3 region has the DNA TGTGCCAGCAGCTTAGGCGGACTAGCGGTCAATGAGCAGTTCTTC.

This clonotype was counted at least ten times. The V and J genes are TRBV5-4 and TRBJ2-5; D ambiguous. The CDR3 length is 13 residues. V was shortened by 4 bases and J by 2 bases, with 9 bases between the two germline ends. The V gene's germline CDR1 is SGHNT and CDR2 YYREEE (reference sequence). The CDR3 sequence: CASSRVGQETQYF. The CDR3 DNA reads TGTGCCAGCAGCCGGGTGGGGCAAGAGACCCAGTACTTC.

This clonotype was counted ten times or more. This chain links TRBV12-3 or TRBV12-4 with TRBJ2-1; a weak D match, TRBD2 (5 bases). V shed 5 bases and J shed 2 bases, with 10 bases lying between them. This CDR3 region has 14 residues. CDR3 in amino acids: CASSLSGTYNEQFF. As DNA, the CDR3 is TGTGCCAGCAGTCTTTCCGGGACCTACAATGAGCAGTTCTTC.

This clonotype was observed a few times. The J gene is TRBJ1-4, the V gene TRBV28; a weak D match, TRBD1 (6 bases). The CDR3 contains 13 residues. The germline gives CDR1 MDHEN, CDR2 SYDVKM. V was cut by 7 bases and J by 5 bases, with 11 bases left in between. In DNA, the CDR3 is TGTGCCAGCAACGGGGGCGCAAATGAAAAACTGTTTTTT. Its translation is CASNGGANEKLFF.

This clonotype was picked up many times. The V gene is TRBV5-1, the J gene TRBJ2-1; 9 nucleotides align to TRBD1. With 4 bases clipped from V and 8 bases from J, the junction kept 7 bases outside the gene matches. The CDR3 extends over 14 amino acids. Germline V gene sequence: CDR1 SGHRS, CDR2 YFSETQ. CDR3 coding DNA: TGCGCCAGCAGCCTCGGACAGGGGTTGGATGAGCAGTTCTTC. This encodes CASSLGQGLDEQFF. Filled out from reference TRBV5-1 and TRBJ2-1, the complete variable domain reads KAGVTQTPRYLIKTRGQQVTLSCSPISGHRSVSWYQQTPGQGLQFLFEYFSETQRNKGNFPGRFSGRQFSNSRSEMNVSTLELGDSALYLCASSLGQGLDEQFFGPGTRLTVL.

This clonotype was seen ten or more times. The chain couples TRBV5-1 to TRBJ2-3; D is undetermined. V was pared by 2 bases and J by 4 bases, with 14 bases between. This CDR3 region has 15 residues. Germline V CDR1 and CDR2: SGHRS, YFSETQ. This chain's CDR3 is CASSFQASRADTQYF. The CDR3 DNA reads TGCGCCAGCAGCTTCCAGGCGAGTCGGGCAGATACGCAGTATTTT.

This clonotype was counted ten times or more. The chain recombines TRBV28 with TRBJ2-7; 7 bases are shared with TRBD2. Germline lookup yields CDR1 MDHEN and CDR2 SYDVKM. This CDR3 region has 14 residues. The V segment lost 3 bases and the J segment 2 bases; nucleotides outside the gene matches: 4. Here the CDR3 DNA reads TGTGCCAGCAGTTTCGGCGGACTAGCCTACGAGCAGTACTTC. Its protein product is CASSFGGLAYEQYF.

V is TRBV6-2 or TRBV6-3 and J is TRBJ1-5; D possibly corresponds to TRBD1 (6 bases). The V gene's germline CDR1 is MNHEY and CDR2 SVGEGT. CDR3 length equals 13 residues. The germline V and J ends were trimmed by 2 bases and 13 bases, with 15 bases remaining between them. This CDR3 is CASSYPAGQGQHF. The CDR3 region has the DNA TGTGCCAGCAGTTACCCAGCCGGTCAGGGGCAGCATTTT.

This chain connects TRBV4-2 to TRBJ2-7; 7 nucleotides match TRBD2. Germline CDR1 and CDR2: LGHNA and YNFKEQ. This CDR3 has 14 amino acids. Trimming cost V 3 bases and J 5 bases; bases outside gene matches: 7. The CDR3 coding sequence is TGTGCCAGCAGCCAGCGACGGGACTACAACGAGCAGTACTTC. As protein: CASSQRRDYNEQYF.

This clonotype has ten or more counts. This chain joins TRBV12-3 or TRBV12-4 and TRBJ1-5; 9 bases line up with TRBD1. V dropped 3 bases and J dropped 4; count of bases not matched to a gene: 4. The CDR3 is 15 amino acids. CDR3 residues: CASSFSGQGNQPQHF. The CDR3, as DNA: TGTGCCAGCAGTTTTTCCGGACAGGGGAATCAGCCCCAGCATTTT.

The sample holds a few counts of this clonotype. A much larger clone lies a single base off, so this may be a read error. This chain connects TRBV29-1 to TRBJ2-2; weak D call: TRBD2 (5 bases). There are 15 residues in the CDR3. The V end was cut by 3 bases, the J end by 6 bases, with 17 bases between. Germline V gives CDR1 SQVTM, CDR2 ANQGSEA. CDR3 residues: CSVDARGRRAGELFF. The CDR3 nucleotides are TGCAGCGTTGATGCCCGGGGTCGGCGGGCCGGGGAGCTGTTTTTT.

Of note for this clonotype: A read error is the likely source, as a far larger clone sits one nucleotide away. This chain joins TRBV10-3 and TRBJ1-5; D is unresolved. The CDR3 covers 15 residues. Deletions cut 6 bases from V and 0 bases from J, with 12 bases between. The germline CDR1 and CDR2 sequences are ENHRY and SYGVKD. The CDR3 nucleotides are TGTGCCATCAGGGCGGGTGACTTTAGCAATCAGCCCCAGCATTTT. It is translated as CAIRAGDFSNQPQHF.

In this sample, this clonotype turned up many times. The rearrangement joins TRBV7-2 to TRBJ2-1, with D tentatively TRBD1 or TRBD2 (5 bases each). The V end was cut by 5 bases, the J end by 8 bases, with 10 bases between. This CDR3 contains 12 residues. The germline gives CDR1 SGHTA, CDR2 FQGNSA. The CDR3, as DNA: TGTGCCAGCAGCGCTCTGGGGGATGAGCAGTTCTTC. Amino acid sequence: CASSALGDEQFF.

On this clonotype itself: This may be a read error: a much more frequent sequence differs by one nucleotide. The chain links TRBV2 to TRBJ2-2; 13 bases fit TRBD2. Germline V CDR1 and CDR2: SNHLY, FYNNEI. The CDR3 has 18 residues. Here the CDR3 DNA reads TGTGCCAGCAGTCCCCGACTAGCGGGAGGCACGAACACCGGGGAGCTGCTTTTT. This translates into CASSPRLAGGTNTGELLF.

This sequence joins TRBV18 and TRBJ1-1; D gene ambiguous. Germline V CDR1 and CDR2: KGHSH, LQKENI. Trimming left V 1 base short and J 5 bases short, with 8 bases between. The length of the CDR3 is 13 residues. CDR3 DNA sequence: TGTGCCAGCTCACCACTGGAGGAGACTGAAGCTTTCTTT. Its protein is CASSPLEETEAFF.